These T cell receptor beta chains were read from a single sample in a study of response to subunit inactivated influenza vaccine. Each CDR3 protein gets one entry after TCRdb re-called the RT-PCR reads with MiXCR. The sample consists of over 450,000 distinct CDR3 sequences, over 10% of them appearing once. Here the sequenced sample was PBMCs from blood, taken roughly 6 weeks after vaccination. Receptors originate from a man over 45 who received an inactivated influenza vaccine. CDR3s include the opening cysteine and the closing phenylalanine or tryptophan. The D gene is left open where the match is weak. Not every row has a clone size; where given, it reads once, few, many or a size class.

size	J	V	D	DNA	CDR3
few	TRBJ1-1	TRBV5-1	NA	TGCGCCAGCAGCTCTGGACAGTCGAACACTGAAGCTTTCTTT	CASSSGQSNTEAFF
NA	TRBJ2-1	TRBV12-3/TRBV12-4	NA	TGTGCCAGCAGTTTCTGGGGTGAACACAATGAGCAGTTCTTC	CASSFWGEHNEQFF
many	TRBJ2-2	TRBV7-9	NA	TGTGCCAGCAGCTTACGGAGATCTGGGACCGGGGAGCTGTTTTTT	CASSLRRSGTGELFF
NA	TRBJ1-4	TRBV27	NA	TGTGCCAGCAGCTTGGAGGGCCTGGGTGCTAATGAAAAACTGTTTTTT	CASSLEGLGANEKLFF
NA	TRBJ1-2	TRBV7-6	NA	TGTGTCAGCAGCTTAGGAGGGAACAAGGGGTATGGCTACACCTTC	CVSSLGGNKGYGYTF
NA	TRBJ2-3	TRBV5-1	TRBD1	TGCGCCAGCAGCTTGGATGCCCACAGACGGATTTTAGGGGGCAGCACAGATACGCAGTATTTT	CASSLDAHRRILGGSTDTQYF
NA	TRBJ2-2	TRBV10-3	TRBD2	TGTGCCATCAGTGAATTAGCGGGAGCCCACACCGGGGAGCTGTTTTTT	CAISELAGAHTGELFF
NA	TRBJ2-1	TRBV9	TRBD1	TGTGCCAGCAGCGTAGGCCCGGGGACAGGGGGCTACAATGAGCAGTTCTTC	CASSVGPGTGGYNEQFF
NA	TRBJ2-1	TRBV15	NA	TGTGCCACTAGTCAGGGCATAATGAGCGGCTACAATGAGCAGTTCTTC	CATSQGIMSGYNEQFF
few	TRBJ2-1	TRBV4-3	TRBD1	TGCGCCAGCAGCCAAGATTCGGGAACAGGGGGCGATGAGCAGTTCTTC	CASSQDSGTGGDEQFF
few	TRBJ2-5	TRBV7-9	NA	TGTGCCAGCAGCTTCACGCAAGAGACCCAGTACTTC	CASSFTQETQYF
NA	TRBJ2-7	TRBV7-3	NA	TGTGCCAGCAGCTACACCCCTACAGTCCCCTACGAGCAGTACTTC	CASSYTPTVPYEQYF
many	TRBJ2-1	TRBV29-1	TRBD2	TGCAGCGTTGTAGCGGGAGTAACGTACAATGAGCAGTTCTTC	CSVVAGVTYNEQFF
few	TRBJ2-1	TRBV5-1	NA	TGCGCCAGCAGCGCTCCCAAATTTAGTAGCAGCTCCTACAATGAGCAGTTCTTC	CASSAPKFSSSSYNEQFF
few	TRBJ2-7	TRBV20-1	TRBD1	TGCAGTGCTAGATCCTACCCGACAGGGGAACACGAGCAGTACTTC	CSARSYPTGEHEQYF
NA	TRBJ1-2	TRBV20-1	NA	TGCAGTGCCCTTCTGGGGGCGCATGGCTACACCTTC	CSALLGAHGYTF
NA	TRBJ2-2	TRBV7-2	NA	TGTGCCAGCAGCTTAGTGTACAGAACCACCGGGGAGCTGTTTTTT	CASSLVYRTTGELFF
NA	TRBJ2-7	TRBV29-1	TRBD1	TGCAGCGTTGAGGGCACCGGGACAGGAGCCTACGAGCAGTACTTC	CSVEGTGTGAYEQYF
NA	TRBJ2-5	TRBV7-2	TRBD2	TGTGCCAGCGGGACTAGCGGGGGCCAAGAGACCCAGTACTTC	CASGTSGGQETQYF
few	TRBJ2-7	TRBV7-2	TRBD1	TGTGCCAGCAGCTCCCGGGACAGATACGAGCAGTACTTC	CASSSRDRYEQYF
NA	TRBJ2-1	TRBV20-1	TRBD2	TGCAGTGCTAGGCCCCCTCGGGGGGGCAATGAGCAGTTCTTC	CSARPPRGGNEQFF
NA	TRBJ2-1	TRBV10-1	TRBD2	TGCGCCAGCAGTGGAAAGCGGGGGCCCTACAATGAGCAGTTCTTC	CASSGKRGPYNEQFF
NA	TRBJ2-1	TRBV9	NA	TGTGCCAGCAGCGTGAGCCGGGACAAACACTCTAGCTCCTACAATGAGCAGTTCTTC	CASSVSRDKHSSSYNEQFF
few	TRBJ1-4	TRBV7-9	NA	TGTGCCAGCAGCTCGGCGGCAGGCCGAAATGAAAAACTGTTTTTT	CASSSAAGRNEKLFF
few	TRBJ2-7	TRBV13	TRBD2	TGTGCCTGCGGGAGGCTATACGAGCAGTACTTC	CACGRLYEQYF
few	TRBJ1-2	TRBV7-9	NA	TGTGCCAGCAGCCTCAATCGGGGCTACACCTTC	CASSLNRGYTF
NA	TRBJ1-1	TRBV20-1	NA	TGCAGTGCTAGTAGGTCTGGGTCCACTGAAGCTTTCTTT	CSASRSGSTEAFF
NA	TRBJ2-7	TRBV4-2	NA	TGTGCCAGCAGGCGCTCCTTTTACGAGCAGTACTTC	CASRRSFYEQYF
few	TRBJ1-5	TRBV29-1	TRBD1	TGCAGCGCCGGACAGGGGGGAAGCAATCAGCCCCAGCATTTT	CSAGQGGSNQPQHF
few	TRBJ1-6	TRBV20-1	NA	TGCAGTGCTAGAAAGACGGGCAGCGACTATAATTCACCCCTCCACTTT	CSARKTGSDYNSPLHF
NA	TRBJ1-1	TRBV6-1	NA	TGTGCCATACCAGGGAGCTTCGGCACTGAAGCTTTCTTT	CAIPGSFGTEAFF
many	TRBJ1-1	TRBV12-3/TRBV12-4	TRBD1	TGTGCCAGCAGTCCACAGGGGAAATCGAACACTGAAGCTTTCTTT	CASSPQGKSNTEAFF
few	TRBJ2-6	TRBV20-1	NA	TGCAGTGCTAGGGGGGTTAACTCTGGGGCCAACGTCCTGACTTTC	CSARGVNSGANVLTF
many	TRBJ1-2	TRBV10-3	NA	TGTGCCATCAGTGAGTCTCCAGGAAATGGCTACACCTTC	CAISESPGNGYTF
NA	TRBJ2-5	TRBV29-1	TRBD2	TGCAGCGGGCGACTAGCGGGAGGAGAGACCCAGTACTTC	CSGRLAGGETQYF
few	TRBJ1-2	TRBV6-1	NA	TGTGCCAGCAGTGATTTAGGGGGATGGCTCAACTATGGCTACACCTTC	CASSDLGGWLNYGYTF
NA	TRBJ2-5	TRBV15	NA	TGTGCCACCAGCGGAGTTGGGGGGCGCCAAGAGACCCAGTACTTC	CATSGVGGRQETQYF
NA	TRBJ2-3	TRBV6-1	TRBD1	TGTGCCAGCAGTCCCGGGACAGGGGTCCCCACAGATACGCAGTATTTT	CASSPGTGVPTDTQYF
few	TRBJ2-1	TRBV11-2	TRBD2	TGTGCCAGCAGATCTAGGGGGACTAGAGTCTATGAGCAGTTCTTC	CASRSRGTRVYEQFF
many	TRBJ2-1	TRBV5-1	TRBD2	TGCGCCAGCAGCCCAGGACTAGCTTTGAATGAGCAGTTCTTC	CASSPGLALNEQFF
NA	TRBJ2-7	TRBV7-9	NA	TGTGTCAGCAGCCTTACCTCAGGGGAGGTCTACGAGCAGTACTTC	CVSSLTSGEVYEQYF
NA	TRBJ2-3	TRBV20-1	TRBD2	TGCAGTGCTAGACTAGCGGGGATGCACGATACGCAGTATTTT	CSARLAGMHDTQYF
NA	TRBJ1-1	TRBV20-1	NA	TGCAGTGCTAGAGCTGCCCAGGGGGCTTTCTTT	CSARAAQGAFF
few	TRBJ2-7	TRBV7-2	TRBD2	TGTGCCAGCAGCATGGAGGTGGGACTAGCGGAGTACGAGCAGTACTTC	CASSMEVGLAEYEQYF
NA	TRBJ1-4	TRBV29-1	NA	TGCAGCGTTGAAGGAACAGGCCTTAATGAAAAACTGTTTTTT	CSVEGTGLNEKLFF
once	TRBJ2-7	TRBV6-5	TRBD2	TGTGCCAGCAGTTACAGGACTAGCGGGGGGGCCTACGAGCAGTACTTC	CASSYRTSGGAYEQYF
NA	TRBJ2-2	TRBV14	TRBD2	TGTGCCAGCAGCCAACGACCCGGGACTAGAAACACCGGGGAGCTGTTTTTT	CASSQRPGTRNTGELFF
NA	TRBJ2-1	TRBV28	NA	TGTGCCGTCATTGGCGACTCCTGGGCGAACAATGAGCAGTTCTTC	CAVIGDSWANNEQFF
many	TRBJ1-1	TRBV7-6	NA	TGTGCCAGCAGCTTAGCTGCTGAACTTCAGAACACTGAAGCTTTCTTT	CASSLAAELQNTEAFF
NA	TRBJ1-3	TRBV4-2	NA	TGTGCCAGCAGCCAAGATCAGTCCCAGCTTGGAAACACCATATATTTT	CASSQDQSQLGNTIYF
once	TRBJ2-5	TRBV20-1	NA	TGCAGTGCTTTTTCAGGGCGTCAAGAGACCCAGTACTTC	CSAFSGRQETQYF
NA	TRBJ2-1	TRBV29-1	TRBD2	TGCAGCGCAGGACTAGCGGGAGTTCTATACTCCTACAATGAGCAGTTCTTC	CSAGLAGVLYSYNEQFF
few	TRBJ1-3	TRBV11-2	NA	TGTGCCAGCAGCCGAAACTTGGCCGGGGGGTTGGCTGGAAACACCATATATTTT	CASSRNLAGGLAGNTIYF
NA	TRBJ2-7	TRBV6-2/TRBV6-3	TRBD1	TGTGCCAGCAGACGAACGTCAGGGGGCTCCTACGAGCAGTACTTC	CASRRTSGGSYEQYF
few	TRBJ1-1	TRBV6-5	NA	TGTGCCAGCAGTTTTCAGATTCGCACTGAAGCTTTCTTT	CASSFQIRTEAFF
NA	TRBJ2-7	TRBV15	TRBD1	TGTGCCACGAGTCGGGACAGGGTCCACGAGCAGTACTTC	CATSRDRVHEQYF
NA	TRBJ2-3	TRBV4-3	NA	TGCGCCAGCAGCCAAGCCGGGCAGGGACCCCGTTCGCAGTATTTT	CASSQAGQGPRSQYF
many	TRBJ2-4	TRBV28	NA	TGTGCCAGCAGTCACCGCCGGGTTGAGGACATTCAGTACTTC	CASSHRRVEDIQYF
NA	TRBJ2-3	TRBV5-1	TRBD2	TGCGCCAGCAGCTTGGCCAGGGTATTGAGCGGGCTAGCGGGGGTAAGCGGAGGCACAGATACGCAGTATTTT	CASSLARVLSGLAGVSGGTDTQYF